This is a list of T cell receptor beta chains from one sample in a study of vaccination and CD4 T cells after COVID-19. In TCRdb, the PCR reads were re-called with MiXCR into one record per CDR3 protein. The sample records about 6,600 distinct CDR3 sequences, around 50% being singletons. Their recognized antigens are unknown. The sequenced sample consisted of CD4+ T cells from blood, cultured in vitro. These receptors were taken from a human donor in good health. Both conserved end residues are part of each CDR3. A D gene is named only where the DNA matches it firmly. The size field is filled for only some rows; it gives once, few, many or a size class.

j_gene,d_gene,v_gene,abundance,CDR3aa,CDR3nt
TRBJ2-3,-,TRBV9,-,CASSGNGIGHTDTQYF,TGTGCCAGCAGCGGGAACGGGATTGGGCACACAGATACGCAGTATTTT
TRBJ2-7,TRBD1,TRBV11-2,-,CASSLDPGQGAYEQYF,TGTGCCAGCAGCTTAGACCCGGGACAGGGGGCCTACGAGCAGTACTTC
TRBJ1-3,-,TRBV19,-,CASRGASGNTIYF,TGTGCCTCTAGGGGGGCCTCTGGAAACACCATATATTTT
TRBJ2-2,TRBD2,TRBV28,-,CASTWGGRGAGELFF,TGTGCCAGCACTTGGGGGGGGCGGGGGGCCGGGGAGCTGTTTTTT
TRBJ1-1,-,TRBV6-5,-,CASSYSAGGSGTEAFF,TGTGCCAGCAGTTACTCGGCGGGGGGCTCGGGGACTGAAGCTTTCTTT
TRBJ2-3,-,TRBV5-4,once,CASSLLTDTQYF,TGTGCCAGCAGCTTGTTGACAGATACGCAGTATTTT
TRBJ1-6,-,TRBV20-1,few,CSARLGPDYSPLHF,TGCAGTGCTAGGCTTGGGCCTGATTATTCACCCCTCCACTTT
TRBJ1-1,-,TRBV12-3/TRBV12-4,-,CASSYTGSRHTEAFF,TGTGCCAGCAGTTACACAGGGTCGAGGCACACTGAAGCTTTCTTT
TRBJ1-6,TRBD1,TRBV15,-,CATKSPGQGGSSPLHF,TGTGCCACCAAGTCACCGGGACAGGGCGGTAGTTCACCCCTCCACTTT
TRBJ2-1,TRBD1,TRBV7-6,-,CASSLRAGQGEQFF,TGTGCCAGCAGCTTAAGAGCGGGACAGGGAGAGCAGTTCTTC
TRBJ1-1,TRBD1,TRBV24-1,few,CATSALSTGRHTEAFF,TGTGCCACCAGTGCCCTCTCGACAGGGAGGCACACTGAAGCTTTCTTT
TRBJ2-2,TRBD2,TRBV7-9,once,CASSRSSGRNTGELFF,TGTGCCAGCAGCCGCTCTAGCGGGAGGAACACCGGGGAGCTGTTTTTT
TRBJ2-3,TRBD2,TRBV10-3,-,CAIRDVGLASDTQYF,TGTGCCATCAGGGATGTTGGACTAGCGTCAGATACGCAGTATTTT
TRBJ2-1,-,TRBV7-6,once,CASSPEGVRGEQFF,TGTGCCAGCAGCCCGGAGGGGGTTCGCGGTGAGCAGTTCTTC